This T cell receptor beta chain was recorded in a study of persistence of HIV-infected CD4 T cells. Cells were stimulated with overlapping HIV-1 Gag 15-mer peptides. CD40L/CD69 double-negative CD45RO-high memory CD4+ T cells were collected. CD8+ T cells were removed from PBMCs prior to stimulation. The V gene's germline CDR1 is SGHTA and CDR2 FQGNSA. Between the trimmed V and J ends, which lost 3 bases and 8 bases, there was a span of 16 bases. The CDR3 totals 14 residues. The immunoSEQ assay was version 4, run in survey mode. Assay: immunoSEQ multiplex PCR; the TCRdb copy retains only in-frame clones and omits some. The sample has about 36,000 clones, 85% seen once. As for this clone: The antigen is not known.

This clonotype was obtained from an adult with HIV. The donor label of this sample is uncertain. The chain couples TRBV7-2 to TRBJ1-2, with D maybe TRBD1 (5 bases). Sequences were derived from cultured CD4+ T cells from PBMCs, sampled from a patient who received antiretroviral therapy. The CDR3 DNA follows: TGTGCCAGCAGCTTCGTGGGGGGTGTCGAGGGCTACACCTTC. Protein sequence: CASSFVGGVEGYTF.